This T cell receptor (beta chain) originates from a study of regulatory T cells in long-lasting Graves disease. General study results and limits: Favoring TRBV28, TRBJ1-2 and TRBJ2-5 was a feature seen in persistent disease. Persistent patients had a count of shared public clonotypes (around 2,700) that exceeded that of new patients (about 970).

This clonotype was observed many times. Its antigen remains unidentified. Both iRepertoire HTBI primers and Arm-PCR of CDR3 regions were used to build the TCR beta libraries. TCRdb reprocessed the multiplex PCR reads with MiXCR, giving one entry per CDR3 protein. This table has a few hundred thousand distinct CDR3 sequences, 16% appearing once. CDR3 length: 17 amino acids. Trimming took 1 base from V and 8 from J; bases not matched to a gene: 9. The time point: newly diagnosed GD, antithyroid drugs for less than 3 months. Isolated PBMC RNA provided the starting material for the TCR library. The same data also went into a second study, on T cells in Graves' hyperthyroidism and ophthalmopathy. As that study records: The study excluded patients with uncontrolled infection, other autoimmune disease, pregnancy or lactation. The HTBI primer set drove a first-round RT-PCR of the TCR CDR3.

The sequence came from a man aged 35-49 years with Graves disease. The source material was peripheral blood mononuclear cells (PBMCs), sampled at new diagnosis, from a patient treated with antithyroid drugs. This chain joins TRBV12-3 or TRBV12-4 and TRBJ2-2; 11 nucleotides line up with TRBD2. CDR3 nucleotide sequence: TGTGCCAGCAGTTTAGTGCGTAGCGGGGGGGACTCTGGGGAGCTGTTTTTT. As protein: CASSLVRSGGDSGELFF.